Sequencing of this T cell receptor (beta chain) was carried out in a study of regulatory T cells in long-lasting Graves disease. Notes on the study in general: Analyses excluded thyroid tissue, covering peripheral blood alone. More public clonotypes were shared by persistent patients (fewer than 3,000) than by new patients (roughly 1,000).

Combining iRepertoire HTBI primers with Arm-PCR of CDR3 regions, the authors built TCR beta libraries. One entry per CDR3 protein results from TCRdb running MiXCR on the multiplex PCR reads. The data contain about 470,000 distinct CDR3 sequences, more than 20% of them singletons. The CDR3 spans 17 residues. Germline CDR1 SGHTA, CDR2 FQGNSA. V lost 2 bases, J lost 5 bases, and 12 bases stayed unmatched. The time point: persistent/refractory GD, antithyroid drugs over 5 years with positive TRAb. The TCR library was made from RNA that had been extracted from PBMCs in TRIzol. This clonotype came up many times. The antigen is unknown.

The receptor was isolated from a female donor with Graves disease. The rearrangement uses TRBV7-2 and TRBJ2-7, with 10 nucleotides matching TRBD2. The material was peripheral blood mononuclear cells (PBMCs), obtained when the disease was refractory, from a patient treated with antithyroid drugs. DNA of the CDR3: TGTGCCAGCAGCTTATCCCTCGGGCGGACTAGCGGCCACGAGCAGTACTTC. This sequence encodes CASSLSLGRTSGHEQYF.